This TCR beta chain was sequenced for a study of OX40 agonist ivuxolimab in advanced cancers. General study results and limits: By week 6 at 0.1 to 3.0 mg/kg, blood CD4+ and CD8+ T cells had expanded clonally. Expanded clones were, on average, more numerous in CD8+ T cells than in CD4+. Partial responders at 0.1-3.0 mg/kg showed near-lowest clonal expansion.

With regard to this clone: Its antigen remains unknown.

Assay: immunoSEQ multiplex PCR; the TCRdb copy retains only in-frame clones and omits some. This table holds tens of thousands of clones, 85% found once. The CDR3 extends over 15 amino acids. The sample here was CD4+ or CD8+ T cells sorted from blood, taken in a trial of the OX40 agonist ivuxolimab. The source is an adult with an advanced solid tumor such as melanoma, head and neck, liver or kidney cancer. This chain uses TRBV21-1 with TRBJ2-1. TRBV21-1 is termed a pseudogene. CDR3 DNA sequence: TGTGCCAGCAGCAAAGCAGGCTCCTCTCCCAATGAGCAGTTCTTC. It translates to CASSKAGSSPNEQFF.